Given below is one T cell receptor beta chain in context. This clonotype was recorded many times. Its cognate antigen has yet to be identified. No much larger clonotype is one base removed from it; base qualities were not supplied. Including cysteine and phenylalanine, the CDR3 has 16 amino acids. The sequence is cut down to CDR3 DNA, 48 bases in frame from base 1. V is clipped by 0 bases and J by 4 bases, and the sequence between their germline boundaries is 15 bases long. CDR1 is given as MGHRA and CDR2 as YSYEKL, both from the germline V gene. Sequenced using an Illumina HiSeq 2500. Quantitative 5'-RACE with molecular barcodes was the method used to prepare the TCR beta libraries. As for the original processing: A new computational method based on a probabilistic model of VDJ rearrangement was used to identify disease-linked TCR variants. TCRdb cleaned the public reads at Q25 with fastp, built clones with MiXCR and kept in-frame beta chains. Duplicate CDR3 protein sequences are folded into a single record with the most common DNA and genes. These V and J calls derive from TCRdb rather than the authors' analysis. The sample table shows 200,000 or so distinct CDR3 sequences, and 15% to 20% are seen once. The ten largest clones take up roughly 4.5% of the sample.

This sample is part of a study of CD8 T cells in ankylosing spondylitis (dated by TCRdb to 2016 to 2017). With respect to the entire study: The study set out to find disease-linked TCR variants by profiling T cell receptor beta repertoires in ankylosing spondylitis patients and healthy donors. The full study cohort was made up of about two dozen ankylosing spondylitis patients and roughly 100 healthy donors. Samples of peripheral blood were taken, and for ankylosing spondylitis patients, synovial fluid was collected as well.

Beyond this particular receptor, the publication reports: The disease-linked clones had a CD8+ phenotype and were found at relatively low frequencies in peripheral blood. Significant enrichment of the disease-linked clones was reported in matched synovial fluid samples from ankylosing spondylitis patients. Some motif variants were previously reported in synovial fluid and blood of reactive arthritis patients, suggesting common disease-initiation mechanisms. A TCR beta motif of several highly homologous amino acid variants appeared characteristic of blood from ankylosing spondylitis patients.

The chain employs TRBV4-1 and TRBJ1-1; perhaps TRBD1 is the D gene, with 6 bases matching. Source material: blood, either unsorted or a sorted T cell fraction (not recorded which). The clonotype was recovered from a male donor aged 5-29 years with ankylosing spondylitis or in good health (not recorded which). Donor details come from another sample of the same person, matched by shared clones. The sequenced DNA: TGCGCCAGCAGCCAAGATTTTCGACAGGAGGGCACTGAAGCTTTCTTT. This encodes CASSQDFRQEGTEAFF.